A single sample is the source of the 19 T cell receptor beta chains below, sequenced in a study of blood T cell repertoires in COVID-19. Sequencing used immunoSEQ multiplex PCR; TCRdb keeps in-frame clones, though not all of them. The sample lists approximately 100,000 clones; around 87% were seen once. The sequenced sample consisted of peripheral blood. The receptor set was obtained from a woman aged 25-40 years with acute or convalescent COVID-19.

V usage is TRBV28 and J usage is TRBJ1-6, with TRBD1 as a possible D gene (6 bases). V was pared by 4 bases and J by 7 bases, with 14 bases between. Germline V gives CDR1 MDHEN, CDR2 SYDVKM. This CDR3 spans 15 amino acids. The CDR3 bases are TGTGCCAGCAGTTACGGGACAAGGGTAAATTCACCCCTCCACTTT. Protein: CASSYGTRVNSPLHF.

This CDR3 is CASAENGQNQPQHF. CDR3 in DNA: TGTGCTAGTGCCGAAAACGGACAGAATCAGCCCCAGCATTTT. The J gene is TRBJ1-5, the V gene TRBV12-5, with D perhaps TRBD1 (6 bases). The CDR3 sequence is 14 residues long. Germline V lookup: CDR1 LGHNT, CDR2 FRNRAP. The V end lost 7 bases, the J end lost 4 bases, and 14 bases lay between the germline ends.

The rearrangement joins TRBV11-2 to TRBJ2-7, with D unresolved. V was trimmed by 1 base and J by 0 bases, leaving 7 bases between them. Germline loops: CDR1 SGHAT, CDR2 FQNNGV. The CDR3 is 14 amino acids. The CDR3 sequence is CASSLAADSYEQYF. CDR3 DNA: TGTGCCAGCAGCTTAGCCGCGGACTCCTACGAGCAGTACTTC.

The chain joins TRBV28 to TRBJ1-2; 11 bases agree with TRBD1. The CDR3 is 15 residues long. Trimming took 1 base from V and 5 from J; bases not matched to a gene: 3. Germline V lookup: CDR1 MDHEN, CDR2 SYDVKM. The CDR3 sequence: CASSLSGQGAYGYTF. The CDR3 DNA reads TGTGCCAGCAGTTTATCAGGACAGGGGGCATATGGCTACACCTTC.

V usage is TRBV4-1 and J usage is TRBJ2-7; TRBD1 aligns across 7 bases. J was trimmed by 5 bases and V by 4 bases; bases with no gene match: 17. Germline CDR1 and CDR2: MGHRA and YSYEKL. This CDR3 is built from 17 residues. CDR3 amino acids: CASSPNSGNRGEDEQYF. The CDR3 DNA reads as TGCGCCAGCAGCCCTAACTCGGGGAACAGGGGAGAGGACGAGCAGTACTTC.

The rearrangement uses TRBV28 and TRBJ2-7; TRBD2 is a possible D gene (6 bases). Germline CDR1 MDHEN, CDR2 SYDVKM. Trimming stripped 6 bases from V and 3 bases from J, with 9 bases between. The CDR3 contains 12 residues. CDR3 DNA sequence: TGTGCCAGCAGGACCGGGGGCTACGAGCAGTACTTC. This codes for CASRTGGYEQYF.

V usage is TRBV6-5 and J usage is TRBJ2-3; the match to TRBD2 covers 11 bases. Per the germline V gene, CDR1 is MNHEY and CDR2 is SVGAGI. The V gene end was trimmed by 6 bases and the J gene end by 2 bases; junction bases not matched to a gene: 4. This CDR3 spans 15 amino acids. The CDR3 sequence: CASRKLAGVTDTQYF. CDR3 DNA sequence: TGTGCCAGCAGAAAACTAGCGGGGGTCACAGATACGCAGTATTTT.

V and J are TRBV27 and TRBJ2-7, with 7 bases lining up with TRBD2. The J segment lost 6 bases and the V segment lost 7 bases, leaving 12 bases of the junction unmatched. Looked up from germline, CDR1 is MNHEY and CDR2 is SMNVEV (reference sequence). The CDR3 is made up of 14 amino acids. As DNA, the CDR3 is TGTGCCAGCACCCCTTGGGGGGGACTCGGCGAGCAGTACTTC. It codes for CASTPWGGLGEQYF.

The rearrangement uses TRBV4-1 and TRBJ1-5; no definite D call. This CDR3 is 16 amino acids long. Germline V CDR1 and CDR2: MGHRA, YSYEKL. The germline V and J ends were trimmed by 1 base and 0 bases, with 10 bases remaining between them. CDR3 in amino acids: CASSQALVHSNQPQHF. The CDR3, as DNA: TGCGCCAGCAGCCAAGCACTGGTGCATAGCAATCAGCCCCAGCATTTT.

This chain uses TRBV3-1 (or the pseudogene TRBV3-2) with TRBJ2-3, with D uncertain. The CDR3 covers 12 residues. Between the trimmed V and J ends, which lost 7 bases and 8 bases, there was a span of 13 bases. Per the germline V gene, CDR1 is LGHDT and CDR2 is YNNKEL (reference sequence). Here the CDR3 DNA reads TGTGCCAGCACTCTAGGAAGGAGTACGCAGTATTTT. Its translation is CASTLGRSTQYF.

The J gene is TRBJ1-5, the V gene TRBV6-6; weak D call: TRBD1 (5 bases). Per the germline V gene, CDR1 is MNHNY and CDR2 is SVGAGI (reference sequence). The CDR3 is made up of 14 amino acids. V gave up 5 bases and J gave up 10 bases, with 18 bases separating them. The CDR3 coding sequence is TGTGCCAGCAGTCGCTCAGGGACTCTTAAACCCCAGCATTTT. This gives the protein CASSRSGTLKPQHF.

The chain combines TRBV11-2 with TRBJ1-2; D is unresolved. The germline V gene has CDR1 SGHAT and CDR2 FQNNGV. The CDR3 has 17 residues. V was pared by 4 bases and J by 0 bases, with 18 bases between. The CDR3 DNA reads TGTGCCAGCAGCTCTGGCGGGTCATTCGTTCCTAACTATGGCTACACCTTC. It translates to CASSSGGSFVPNYGYTF.

A remark on this clone: The sample holds other DNA sequences that translate to the same CDR3. This rearrangement joins TRBV5-1 to TRBJ2-7, with a possible D match to TRBD1 (6 bases). There are 13 residues in the CDR3. Deletions cut 0 bases from V and 3 bases from J, with 7 bases between. Germline V CDR1 and CDR2: SGHRS, YFSETQ. CDR3 DNA: TGCGCCAGCAGCTTGGGGACAGACTACGAGCAGTACTTC. Protein: CASSLGTDYEQYF.

The chain recombines TRBV2 with TRBJ2-3, with D tentatively TRBD2 (6 bases). The CDR3 covers 14 residues. Germline values: CDR1 SNHLY, CDR2 FYNNEI. Trimming pared 6 bases from V and 2 bases from J, leaving 12 bases between. The CDR3 nucleotides are TGTGCCAGCAGACCGGGACTTTCCACAGATACGCAGTATTTT. Translated: CASRPGLSTDTQYF.

The gene calls are TRBV30 and TRBJ1-2; D is undetermined. Trimming stripped 2 bases from V and 4 bases from J, with 8 bases between. CDR1 is GTSNPN, CDR2 SVGIG, per germline (reference sequence). The CDR3 length is 12 residues. The CDR3 spells CAWSKAGYGYTF. DNA for the CDR3: TGTGCCTGGAGTAAGGCGGGCTATGGCTACACCTTC.

The rearrangement joins TRBV5-4 to TRBJ1-2; 9 positions match TRBD1. There are 17 residues in the CDR3. With V trimmed by 0 bases and J by 1 base, 7 bases remained unmatched. The germline gives CDR1 SGHNT, CDR2 YYREEE (reference sequence). This chain's CDR3 is CASSLGGQGRGNYGYTF. CDR3 in DNA: TGTGCCAGCAGCTTGGGGGGACAGGGAAGGGGTAACTATGGCTACACCTTC. Drawing the rest from reference TRBV5-4 and TRBJ1-2, the complete variable domain is ETGVTQSPTHLIKTRGQQVTLRCSSQSGHNTVSWYQQALGQGPQFIFQYYREEENGRGNFPPRFSGLQFPNYSSELNVNALELDDSALYLCASSLGGQGRGNYGYTFGSGTRLTVV.

This chain joins TRBV6-5 and TRBJ1-3; 7 bases agree with TRBD1. V lost 5 bases, J lost 0 bases, and 4 bases stayed unmatched. CDR3 length: 15 amino acids. From germline, CDR1 is MNHEY and CDR2 SVGAGI. CDR3 bases: TGTGCCAGCAGTAGAACAGGGGACTCTGGAAACACCATATATTTT. Protein sequence: CASSRTGDSGNTIYF.

The count of this clone is one. The V gene is TRBV13, the J gene TRBJ2-1; 8 bases line up with TRBD2. The germline V gene encodes CDR1 PRHDT and CDR2 FYEKMQ (reference sequence). The CDR3 sequence is 15 residues long. With 5 bases clipped from V and 7 bases from J, the junction kept 10 bases outside the gene matches. The CDR3 DNA reads TGTGCCAGCAGCCCCCCTACGGGGGGGCGGAATGAGCAGTTCTTC. Protein product: CASSPPTGGRNEQFF.

The chain recombines TRBV11-2 with TRBJ2-7; 7 nucleotides agree with TRBD2. CDR1 is SGHAT, CDR2 FQNNGV, per germline. With V trimmed by 6 bases and J by 3 bases, 5 bases remained unmatched. The CDR3 loop spans 13 amino acids. This CDR3 is CASSSGEGYEQYF. CDR3 sequence (DNA): TGTGCCAGCAGTAGTGGGGAGGGCTACGAGCAGTACTTC.